The 5 T cell receptor beta chains presented below share a single source sample, sequenced in a study of blood T cell repertoires in COVID-19. The repertoire was sequenced with immunoSEQ multiplex PCR; TCRdb's copy has only in-frame clones and lacks some. The profile shows about 99,000 clones, 88% of them singletons. Sequenced material: peripheral blood. All receptors come from a man in his forties or fifties with COVID-19, enrolled during active disease.

The chain couples TRBV5-1 to TRBJ1-1; no firm D call. Germline V gives CDR1 SGHRS, CDR2 YFSETQ. V gave up 0 bases and J gave up 4 bases, with 13 bases separating them. This CDR3 contains 15 residues. In nucleotides, the CDR3 is TGCGCCAGCAGCTTGGACGGGTTGAGTGGCACTGAAGCTTTCTTT. Amino acids: CASSLDGLSGTEAFF.

The chain couples TRBV6-6 to TRBJ1-2; 10 positions match TRBD1. The CDR3 runs 15 residues. V gave up 5 bases and J gave up 4 bases; unmatched junction bases: 7. Germline CDR1 is MNHNY and CDR2 is SVGAGI (reference sequence). The CDR3 nucleotides are TGTGCCAGCAGTACACCGACAGGGGGCGCCTATGGCTACACCTTC. Amino acid sequence: CASSTPTGGAYGYTF.

The V call is TRBV24-1, the J call TRBJ1-6; TRBD1 agrees at 8 bases. The CDR3 runs 16 residues. Germline CDR1 KGHDR, CDR2 SFDVKD. With 4 bases clipped from V and 11 bases from J, the junction kept 12 bases outside the gene matches. DNA for the CDR3: TGTGCCACCAGTGACACCGGACAGGGAAGAATACCACCCCTCCACTTT. This translates into CATSDTGQGRIPPLHF.

This clone was picked up one time. The chain links TRBV3-1 (or the pseudogene TRBV3-2) to TRBJ1-5, with D possibly TRBD1 on 6 matching bases. The CDR3 consists of 13 residues. Germline CDR1 is LGHDT and CDR2 is YNNKEL (reference sequence). V was pared by 2 bases and J by 6 bases, with 8 bases between. The CDR3 DNA reads TGTGCCAGCAGCCAAACAGGGAGTCAGCCCCAGCATTTT. Protein: CASSQTGSQPQHF.

V is TRBV19 and J is TRBJ2-1; D is possibly TRBD1 (6 bases). Between the trimmed V and J ends, which lost 0 bases and 3 bases, there was a span of 15 bases. The germline gives CDR1 LNHDA, CDR2 SQIVND (reference sequence). The CDR3 has 17 residues. The CDR3 reads CASSIDSTGSSYNEQFF. The CDR3 DNA reads as TGTGCCAGTAGTATAGATAGCACAGGGTCCAGCTACAATGAGCAGTTCTTC.